This T cell receptor beta chain was captured in a study of T cells after yellow fever vaccination. V lost 2 bases and J 4 bases, leaving 8 bases between the germline ends. The CDR3 has 13 amino acids. Germline V gene lookup returns CDR1 SGHVS and CDR2 FQNEAQ. The study's findings and limits: Boosting was followed by the reappearance of most primary-vaccination clones (approximately 95% CD4, about 88% CD8).

TCRdb reprocessed the 5' RACE reads via MiXCR and lists one record per CDR3 protein. The sample lists 200,000 to 300,000 distinct CDR3 sequences; 10% to 15% were seen once. Regarding this clonotype: The antigen is not known.

The receptor comes from a man aged 25-45 years who received the YFV17D yellow fever vaccine. This specimen consisted of CD4+ T cells sorted from PBMCs, obtained 45 days after the yellow fever booster vaccination. This chain links TRBV7-8 with TRBJ1-2; D is ambiguous. The CDR3 DNA reads as TGTGCCAGCAGCTTAAATGTGCTCTATGGCTACACCTTC. It translates to CASSLNVLYGYTF.